A single sample is the source of the 22 T cell receptor beta chains below, sequenced in a study of cytomegalovirus exposure and HLA in healthy donors. PCR involved 60 Vbeta and 13 Jbeta primers. Only in-frame clones appear in the TCRdb table, and some are missing; sequencing was by immunoSEQ multiplex PCR. The table has approximately 140,000 clones, about 82% seen once. Sequences were obtained from PBMCs. These receptors came from a boy between 10 and 17 years old in good health and CMV-seronegative.

The chain uses TRBV5-1 and TRBJ2-7; a possible D gene is TRBD2 (5 bases). Germline CDR1 reads SGHRS; CDR2 reads YFSETQ. CDR3 length equals 14 residues. Trimming removed 2 bases at V and 4 bases at J, with 13 bases between. The chain's CDR3 is CASSFQDSPYEQYF. The CDR3 DNA reads as TGCGCCAGCAGCTTTCAGGACTCGCCGTACGAGCAGTACTTC. Full variable domain (outside the CDR3, taken from reference TRBV5-1 and TRBJ2-7): KAGVTQTPRYLIKTRGQQVTLSCSPISGHRSVSWYQQTPGQGLQFLFEYFSETQRNKGNFPGRFSGRQFSNSRSEMNVSTLELGDSALYLCASSFQDSPYEQYFGPGTRLTVT.

The chain links TRBV18 to TRBJ2-2; weak D call: TRBD2 (6 bases). The germline gives CDR1 KGHSH, CDR2 LQKENI. Trimming stripped 3 bases from V and 6 bases from J, with 8 bases between. The CDR3 runs to 13 residues. DNA of the CDR3: TGTGCCAGCTCACCCGGGGGAGCCGGGGAGCTGTTTTTT. It translates to CASSPGGAGELFF.

The chain joins TRBV11-3 to TRBJ2-5; 8 nucleotides match TRBD2. CDR1 is SGHNT, CDR2 YENEEA, per germline. The J segment lost 6 bases and the V segment lost 5 bases, leaving 11 bases of the junction unmatched. This CDR3 has 15 amino acids. The CDR3 DNA sequence: TGTGCCAGCAGCGTCAGTAGCGGGAAGGGGCAGACCCAGTACTTC. As protein: CASSVSSGKGQTQYF.

The chain recombines TRBV7-3 with TRBJ1-1; a possible D gene is TRBD1 (6 bases). With 5 bases removed from V and 6 bases from J, the gap between germline ends came to 19 bases. Germline CDR1 is SGHTA and CDR2 is FQGTGA. The CDR3 sequence is 15 residues long. The CDR3 is CASSPLARGYAEAFF. The CDR3 DNA sequence: TGTGCCAGCAGCCCTCTGGCCAGGGGTTACGCTGAAGCTTTCTTT.

The chain is built from TRBV14 and TRBJ1-2, with 8 bases lining up with TRBD1. The CDR3 is made up of 13 amino acids. The V segment lost 3 bases and the J segment 13 bases; nucleotides outside the gene matches: 10. The germline gives CDR1 SGHDN, CDR2 FVKESK. CDR3 sequence (DNA): TGTGCCAGCAGCCAGGACCCCAGGGGGCGGGTCACCTTC. It specifies CASSQDPRGRVTF.

This chain links TRBV6-5 with TRBJ2-1; possible D gene TRBD2, 5 bases. The CDR3 sequence is 15 residues long. V lost 10 bases, J lost 3 bases, and 19 bases lay in between. Germline lookup yields CDR1 MNHEY and CDR2 SVGAGI. CDR3 coding DNA: TGTGCCACCAAACAGTTTGAGAGGGTCTACAATGAGCAGTTCTTC. Its translation: CATKQFERVYNEQFF.

This clone was observed once. This chain connects TRBV7-8 to TRBJ2-1, with D possibly being TRBD1 (6 bases). The CDR3 contains 13 residues. V dropped 4 bases and J dropped 5 bases, with 9 bases sitting between them. The germline CDR1 and CDR2 sequences are SGHVS and FQNEAQ. This chain's CDR3 is CASSSEGDNEQFF. The DNA of the CDR3 is TGTGCCAGCAGCTCCGAGGGGGACAATGAGCAGTTCTTC. Filled out from reference TRBV7-8 and TRBJ2-1, the complete variable domain reads GAGVSQSPRYKVAKRGQDVALRCDPISGHVSLFWYQQALGQGPEFLTYFQNEAQLDKSGLPSDRFFAERPEGSVSTLKIQRTQQEDSAVYLCASSSEGDNEQFFGPGTRLTVL.

The chain links TRBV10-3 to TRBJ2-7; a weak D match, TRBD1 (5 bases). In germline, CDR1 is ENHRY, CDR2 SYGVKD. The CDR3 is made up of 13 amino acids. V lost 4 bases to trimming and J lost 1 base, with 8 bases between them. CDR3 bases: TGTGCCATCAGTGGGCAGGGTTCCTACGAGCAGTACTTC. Its translation: CAISGQGSYEQYF.

The gene calls are TRBV7-7 and TRBJ2-5; 7 bases fit TRBD1. Germline-derived CDR1 and CDR2 are SSHAT and FNYEAQ (reference sequence). The CDR3 is made up of 14 amino acids. V trimming: 6 bases; J trimming: 4 bases; junction bases outside the gene matches: 8. CDR3 amino acids: CASSPDPGGETQYF. The CDR3 DNA reads as TGTGCCAGCAGTCCCGACCCAGGGGGAGAGACCCAGTACTTC. The full variable domain, in which reference TRBV7-7 and TRBJ2-5 provide the parts outside the CDR3, is GAGVSQSPRYKVTKRGQDVTLRCDPISSHATLYWYQQALGQGPEFLTYFNYEAQPDKSGLPSDRFSAERPEGSISTLTIQRTEQRDSAMYRCASSPDPGGETQYFGPGTRLLVL.

The chain links TRBV11-2 to TRBJ1-1; weak D call: TRBD1 (6 bases). V was cut by 4 bases and J by 6 bases, with 9 bases left in between. Germline V lookup: CDR1 SGHAT, CDR2 FQNNGV. This CDR3 contains 12 residues. In nucleotides, the CDR3 is TGTGCCAGCAGCTCGGACAGTTCTGAAGCTTTCTTT. It yields the protein CASSSDSSEAFF.

V gene TRBV2 combines with J gene TRBJ1-1, with TRBD1 as a possible D gene (6 bases). Deletions cut 6 bases from V and 0 bases from J, with 14 bases between. Germline V gene data show CDR1 as SNHLY and CDR2 as FYNNEI. The length of the CDR3 is 15 residues. In DNA, the CDR3 is TGTGCCAGCAGGAACAGGGCCGTCATGAACACTGAAGCTTTCTTT. Amino acids: CASRNRAVMNTEAFF.

This clone was counted a few times. The V and J genes are TRBV6-1 and TRBJ1-6; D gene ambiguous. Looked up from germline, CDR1 is MNHNS and CDR2 is SASEGT. CDR3 size: 13 residues. V dropped 5 bases and J dropped 5 bases, with 7 bases sitting between them. This chain's CDR3 is CASSIRDNSPLHF. CDR3 sequence (DNA): TGTGCCAGCAGTATACGGGATAATTCACCCCTCCACTTT.

The chain couples TRBV6-6 to TRBJ1-1; 9 bases map to TRBD1. The CDR3 length is 15 residues. The V and J ends lost 2 bases and 4 bases, in that order; junction bases with no gene match: 5. Germline CDR1 MNHNY, CDR2 SVGAGI (reference sequence). The DNA of the CDR3 is TGTGCCAGCAGTTACGATGGGGGACAGGGCACTGAAGCTTTCTTT. Translation: CASSYDGGQGTEAFF.

Turning to this clone: At one end, the junction sequence differs from germline, possibly due to a read error. This rearrangement joins TRBV20-1 to TRBJ2-7; D is ambiguous. This CDR3 region has 10 residues. Germline lookup yields CDR1 DFQATT and CDR2 SNEGSKA (reference sequence). In DNA, the CDR3 is TGCAGTGCTAGAGATTTTAAGGAGATCTTC. It encodes CSARDFKEIF.

This sequence joins TRBV30 and TRBJ1-5, with 8 bases identical to TRBD1. The V gene end was trimmed by 5 bases and the J gene end by 6 bases; junction bases not matched to a gene: 9. Germline-derived CDR1 and CDR2 are GTSNPN and SVGIG (reference sequence). The CDR3 is 14 amino acids. The CDR3 nucleotides read TGTGCCTGGGGTGGACAGGGAAGGGGTCAGCCCCAGCATTTT. Protein sequence: CAWGGQGRGQPQHF.

The J gene is TRBJ1-1, the V gene TRBV11-3; D gene uncertain. The germline V and J ends were trimmed by 5 bases and 7 bases, with 20 bases remaining between them. In germline, CDR1 is SGHNT, CDR2 YENEEA. The CDR3 contains 15 residues. Here the CDR3 DNA reads TGTGCCAGCAGCCACGGTTCCGGCGGGTTTAGTGAAGCTTTCTTT. Translation gives CASSHGSGGFSEAFF.

For this clone: The junction does not match germline at one end; this may be a read error. This sequence joins TRBV2 and TRBJ2-7; 12 bases are shared with TRBD1. Germline-derived CDR1 and CDR2 are SNHLY and FYNNEI. This CDR3 contains 14 residues. CDR3 in DNA: TGTGCCAGCAGTCGATCCGGGACAGGGGGCCCTCCGAGCTTC. This codes for CASSRSGTGGPPSF.

There are a few counts of this clone. The CDR3 region has the DNA TGTGCCAGCAGTCCCGGGACAACACTGGGAGAGACCCAGTACTTC. It is translated as CASSPGTTLGETQYF. This chain connects TRBV2 to TRBJ2-5, with D tentatively TRBD1 (6 bases). V shed 5 bases and J shed 4 bases, with 17 bases lying between them. CDR1 SNHLY and CDR2 FYNNEI come from the germline V gene. The CDR3 is 15 amino acids.

The gene calls are TRBV11-3 and TRBJ2-2, with TRBD2 identical over 8 bases. Trimming removed 3 bases from V and 0 bases from J; junction bases left unmatched: 0. Germline loops: CDR1 SGHNT, CDR2 YENEEA. The length of the CDR3 is 15 residues. CDR3 bases: TGTGCCAGCAGCTTGGGACTAGCGAACACCGGGGAGCTGTTTTTT. Encoded protein: CASSLGLANTGELFF.

The J gene is TRBJ1-2, the V gene TRBV19; D is undetermined. The length of the CDR3 is 14 residues. V was shortened by 10 bases and J by 8 bases, with 23 bases between the two germline ends. Germline V CDR1 and CDR2: LNHDA, SQIVND (reference sequence). The DNA for the CDR3 is TGTGCCACCGACCCTCTTGGACTGCACCGAGGCTACACCTTC. Translating it yields CATDPLGLHRGYTF.

The rearrangement uses TRBV25-1 and TRBJ1-6; D is possibly TRBD1 (6 bases). The CDR3 consists of 14 residues. The germline CDR1 and CDR2 sequences are MGHDK and SYGVNS. V gave up 5 bases and J gave up 3 bases, with 8 bases separating them. The CDR3 sequence is CASSSDSYNSPLHF. The CDR3 nucleotides read TGTGCCAGCAGTTCGGACAGCTATAATTCACCCCTCCACTTT. Using reference TRBV25-1 and TRBJ1-6 for the parts outside the CDR3, the full variable domain is EADIYQTPRYLVIGTGKKITLECSQTMGHDKMYWYQQDPGMELHLIHYSYGVNSTEKGDLSSESTVSRIRTEHFPLTLESARPSHTSQYLCASSSDSYNSPLHFGNGTRLTVT.

The V call is TRBV15, the J call TRBJ2-7; no clear D. The length of the CDR3 is 13 residues. CDR1 LNHNV and CDR2 YYDKDF come from the germline V gene (reference sequence). V was pared by 3 bases and J by 3 bases, with 9 bases between. CDR3 coding DNA: TGTGCCACCAGCAGGTCCCTAGTCTACGAGCAGTACTTC. It translates to CATSRSLVYEQYF.